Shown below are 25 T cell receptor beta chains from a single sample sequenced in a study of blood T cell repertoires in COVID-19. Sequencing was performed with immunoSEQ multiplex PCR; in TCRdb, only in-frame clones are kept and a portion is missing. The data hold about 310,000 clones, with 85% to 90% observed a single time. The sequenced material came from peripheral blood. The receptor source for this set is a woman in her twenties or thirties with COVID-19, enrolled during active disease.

The CDR3 nucleotides read TGCGCCAGCAGCTTACAGGATAACACTGAAGCTTTCTTT. It codes for CASSLQDNTEAFF. The chain carries TRBV5-1 and TRBJ1-1, with a possible D match to TRBD1 (5 bases). Germline CDR1 SGHRS, CDR2 YFSETQ. The CDR3 runs to 13 residues. Trimming left V 2 bases short and J 2 bases short, with 7 bases between.

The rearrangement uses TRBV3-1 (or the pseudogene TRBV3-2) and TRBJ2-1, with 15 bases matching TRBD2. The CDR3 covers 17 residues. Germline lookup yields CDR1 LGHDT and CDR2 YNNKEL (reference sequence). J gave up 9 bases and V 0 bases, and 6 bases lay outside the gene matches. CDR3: CASSQDFGTSGRTEQFF. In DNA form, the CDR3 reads TGTGCCAGCAGCCAAGATTTCGGGACTAGCGGGAGGACTGAGCAGTTCTTC.

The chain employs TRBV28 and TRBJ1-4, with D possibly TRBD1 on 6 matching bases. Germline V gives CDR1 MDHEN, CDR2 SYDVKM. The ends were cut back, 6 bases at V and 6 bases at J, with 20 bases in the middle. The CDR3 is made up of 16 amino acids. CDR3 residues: CASSSMLQGLDEKLFF. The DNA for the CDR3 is TGTGCCAGCAGCTCTATGTTGCAGGGGTTGGATGAAAAACTGTTTTTT.

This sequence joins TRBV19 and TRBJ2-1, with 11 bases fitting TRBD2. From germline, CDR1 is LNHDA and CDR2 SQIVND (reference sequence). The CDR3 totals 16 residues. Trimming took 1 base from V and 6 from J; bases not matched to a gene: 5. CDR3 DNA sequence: TGTGCCAGTAGTATAGTAGCGGGAGGGCCTAGCAATGAGCAGTTCTTC. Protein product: CASSIVAGGPSNEQFF.

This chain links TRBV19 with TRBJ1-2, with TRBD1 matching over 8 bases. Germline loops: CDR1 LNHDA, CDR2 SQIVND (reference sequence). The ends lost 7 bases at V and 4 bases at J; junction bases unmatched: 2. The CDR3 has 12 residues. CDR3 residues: CASNDRGYGYTF. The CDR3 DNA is TGTGCCAGTAACGACAGGGGCTATGGCTACACCTTC.

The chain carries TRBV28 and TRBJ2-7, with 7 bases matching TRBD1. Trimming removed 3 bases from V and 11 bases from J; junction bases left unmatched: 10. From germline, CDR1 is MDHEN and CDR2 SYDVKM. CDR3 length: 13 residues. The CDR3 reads CASSFRGGEGKYF. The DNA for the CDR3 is TGTGCCAGCAGTTTTAGAGGGGGCGAGGGCAAGTACTTC.

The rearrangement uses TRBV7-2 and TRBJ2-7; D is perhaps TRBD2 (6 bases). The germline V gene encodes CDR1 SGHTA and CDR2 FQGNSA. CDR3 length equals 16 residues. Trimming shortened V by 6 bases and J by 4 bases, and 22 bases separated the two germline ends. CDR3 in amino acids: CASRRRSAGSQYEQYF. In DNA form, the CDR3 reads TGTGCCAGCAGACGACGGTCGGCGGGAAGTCAGTACGAGCAGTACTTC. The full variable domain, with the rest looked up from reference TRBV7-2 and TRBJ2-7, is GAGVSQSPSNKVTEKGKDVELRCDPISGHTALYWYRQSLGQGLEFLIYFQGNSAPDKSGLPSDRFSAERTGGSVSTLTIQRTQQEDSAVYLCASRRRSAGSQYEQYFGPGTRLTVT.

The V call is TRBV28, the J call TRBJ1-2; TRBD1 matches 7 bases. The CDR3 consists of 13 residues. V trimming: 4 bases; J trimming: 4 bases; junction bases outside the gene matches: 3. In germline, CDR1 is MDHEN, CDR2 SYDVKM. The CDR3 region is CASSSGQLYGYTF. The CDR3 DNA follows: TGTGCCAGCAGTTCGGGACAGCTCTATGGCTACACCTTC.

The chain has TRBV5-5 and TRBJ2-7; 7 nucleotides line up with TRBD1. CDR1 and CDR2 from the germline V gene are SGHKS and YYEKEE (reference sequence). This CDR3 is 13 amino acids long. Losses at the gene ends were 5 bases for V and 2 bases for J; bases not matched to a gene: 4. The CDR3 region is CASSYGTAYEQYF. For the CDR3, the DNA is TGTGCCAGCAGTTACGGGACAGCCTACGAGCAGTACTTC.

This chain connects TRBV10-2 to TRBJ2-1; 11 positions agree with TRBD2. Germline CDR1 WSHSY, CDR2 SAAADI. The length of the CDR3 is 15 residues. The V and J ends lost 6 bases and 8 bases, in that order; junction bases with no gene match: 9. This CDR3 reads CASRFGLAGKDEQFF. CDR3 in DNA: TGCGCCAGCAGATTTGGACTAGCGGGTAAGGATGAGCAGTTCTTC.

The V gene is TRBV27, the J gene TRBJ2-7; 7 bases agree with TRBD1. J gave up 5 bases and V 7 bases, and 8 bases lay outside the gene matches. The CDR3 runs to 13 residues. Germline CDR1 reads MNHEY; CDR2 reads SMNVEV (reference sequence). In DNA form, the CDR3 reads TGTGCCAGCACCATAGCAGGGGGAAACGAGCAGTACTTC. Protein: CASTIAGGNEQYF.

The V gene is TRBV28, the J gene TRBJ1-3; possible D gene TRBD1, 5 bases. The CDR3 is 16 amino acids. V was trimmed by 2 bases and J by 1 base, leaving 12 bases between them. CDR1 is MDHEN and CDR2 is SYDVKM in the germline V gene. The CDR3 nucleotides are TGTGCCAGCAGTTTAGTGGGGGGGAGATCTGGAAACACCATATATTTT. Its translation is CASSLVGGRSGNTIYF.

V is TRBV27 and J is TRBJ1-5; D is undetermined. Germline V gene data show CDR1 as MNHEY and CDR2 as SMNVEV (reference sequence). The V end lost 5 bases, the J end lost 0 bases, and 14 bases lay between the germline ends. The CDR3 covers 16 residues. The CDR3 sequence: CASSPYRTYSNQPQHF. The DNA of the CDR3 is TGTGCCAGCAGTCCCTACAGAACATATAGCAATCAGCCCCAGCATTTT.

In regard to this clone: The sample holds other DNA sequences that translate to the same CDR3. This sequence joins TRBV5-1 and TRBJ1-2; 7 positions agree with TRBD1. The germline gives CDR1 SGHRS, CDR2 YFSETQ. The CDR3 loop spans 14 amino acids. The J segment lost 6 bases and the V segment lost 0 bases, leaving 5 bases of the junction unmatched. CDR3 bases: TGCGCCAGCAGCTTGGGACAGGGTGAGGATGGCTACACCTTC. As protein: CASSLGQGEDGYTF.

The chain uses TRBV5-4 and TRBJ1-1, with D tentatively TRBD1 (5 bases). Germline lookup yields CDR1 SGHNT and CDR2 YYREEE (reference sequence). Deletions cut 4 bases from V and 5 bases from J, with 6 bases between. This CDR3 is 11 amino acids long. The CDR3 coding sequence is TGTGCCAGCAGCCGGGGGACTGAAGCTTTCTTT. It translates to CASSRGTEAFF.

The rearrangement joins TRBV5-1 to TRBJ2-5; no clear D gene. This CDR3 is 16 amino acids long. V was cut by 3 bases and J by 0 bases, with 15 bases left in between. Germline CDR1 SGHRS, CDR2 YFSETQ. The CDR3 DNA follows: TGCGCCAGCAGCTCCCCGGCAGCCAGGTACCAAGAGACCCAGTACTTC. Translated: CASSSPAARYQETQYF.

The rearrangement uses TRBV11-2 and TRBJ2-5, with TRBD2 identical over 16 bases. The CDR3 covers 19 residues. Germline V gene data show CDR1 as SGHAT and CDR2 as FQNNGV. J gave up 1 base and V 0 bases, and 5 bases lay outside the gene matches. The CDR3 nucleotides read TGTGCCAGCAGCTTAGATTCCGGGACTAGCGGGAGGGCCCAAGAGACCCAGTACTTC. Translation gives CASSLDSGTSGRAQETQYF. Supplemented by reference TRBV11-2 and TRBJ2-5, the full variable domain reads EAGVAQSPRYKIIEKRQSVAFWCNPISGHATLYWYQQILGQGPKLLIQFQNNGVVDDSQLPKDRFSAERLKGVDSTLKIQPAKLEDSAVYLCASSLDSGTSGRAQETQYFGPGTRLLVL.

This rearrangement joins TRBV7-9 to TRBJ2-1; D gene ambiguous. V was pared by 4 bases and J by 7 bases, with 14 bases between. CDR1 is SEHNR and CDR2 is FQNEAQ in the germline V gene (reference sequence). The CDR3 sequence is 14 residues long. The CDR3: CASSSPGIVNEQFF. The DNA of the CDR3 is TGTGCCAGCAGCTCCCCCGGTATTGTGAATGAGCAGTTCTTC.

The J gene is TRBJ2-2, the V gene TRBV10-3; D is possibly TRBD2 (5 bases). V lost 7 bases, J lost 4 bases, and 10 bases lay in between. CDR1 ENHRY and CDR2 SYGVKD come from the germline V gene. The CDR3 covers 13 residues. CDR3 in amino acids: CAITGVGTGELFF. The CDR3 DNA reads TGTGCCATCACCGGGGTGGGCACCGGGGAGCTGTTTTTT.

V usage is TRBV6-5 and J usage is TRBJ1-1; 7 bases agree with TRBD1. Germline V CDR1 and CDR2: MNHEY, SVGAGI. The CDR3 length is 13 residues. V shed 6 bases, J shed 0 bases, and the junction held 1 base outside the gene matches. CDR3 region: CASRGQLNTEAFF. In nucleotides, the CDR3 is TGTGCCAGCAGGGGACAGTTGAACACTGAAGCTTTCTTT.

The CDR3 is CASSLSSGWETQYF. DNA of the CDR3: TGTGCCAGCAGTTTATCCTCGGGTTGGGAGACCCAGTACTTC. The chain joins TRBV27 to TRBJ2-5; no definite D call. The germline V gene has CDR1 MNHEY and CDR2 SMNVEV (reference sequence). This CDR3 comprises 14 residues. The V end lost 0 bases, the J end lost 5 bases, and 10 bases lay between the germline ends.

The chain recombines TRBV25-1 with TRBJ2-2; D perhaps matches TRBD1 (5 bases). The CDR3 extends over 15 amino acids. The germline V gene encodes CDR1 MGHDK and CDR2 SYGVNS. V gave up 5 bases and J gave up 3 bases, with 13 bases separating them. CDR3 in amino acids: CASSSTKGYTGELFF. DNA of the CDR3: TGTGCCAGCAGTTCAACGAAGGGGTACACCGGGGAGCTGTTTTTT.

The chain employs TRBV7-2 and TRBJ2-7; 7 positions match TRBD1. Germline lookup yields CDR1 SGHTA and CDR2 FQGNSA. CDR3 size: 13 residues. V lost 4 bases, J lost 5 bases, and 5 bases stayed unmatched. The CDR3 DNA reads TGTGCCAGCAGCTGGTGGGACAGCCACGAGCAGTACTTC. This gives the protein CASSWWDSHEQYF.

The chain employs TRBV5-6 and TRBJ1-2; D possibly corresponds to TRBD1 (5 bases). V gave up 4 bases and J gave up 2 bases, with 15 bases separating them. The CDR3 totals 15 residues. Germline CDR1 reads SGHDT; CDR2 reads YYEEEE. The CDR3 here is CASSPGGPLNYGYTF. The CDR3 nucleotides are TGTGCCAGCAGCCCGGGGGGACCGTTAAACTATGGCTACACCTTC.

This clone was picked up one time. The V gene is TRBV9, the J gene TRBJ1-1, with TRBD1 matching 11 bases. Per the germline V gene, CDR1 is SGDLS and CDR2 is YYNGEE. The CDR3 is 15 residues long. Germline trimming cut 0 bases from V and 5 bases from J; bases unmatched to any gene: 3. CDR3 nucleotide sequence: TGTGCCAGCAGCGTAGCTGGACAGGGGGCAACTGAAGCTTTCTTT. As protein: CASSVAGQGATEAFF.